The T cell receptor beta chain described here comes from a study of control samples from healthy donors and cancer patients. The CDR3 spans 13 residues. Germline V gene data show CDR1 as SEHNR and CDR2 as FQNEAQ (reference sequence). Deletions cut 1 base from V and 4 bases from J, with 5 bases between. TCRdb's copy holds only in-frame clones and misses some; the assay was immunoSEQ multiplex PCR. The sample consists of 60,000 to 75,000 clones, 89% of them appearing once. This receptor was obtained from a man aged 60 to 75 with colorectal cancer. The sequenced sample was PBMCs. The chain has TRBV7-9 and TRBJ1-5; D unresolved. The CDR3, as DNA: TGTGCCAGCAGCTTAGGGGCAAATCAGCCCCAGCATTTT. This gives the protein CASSLGANQPQHF. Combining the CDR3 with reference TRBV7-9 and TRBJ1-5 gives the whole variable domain DTGVSQNPRHKITKRGQNVTFRCDPISEHNRLYWYRQTLGQGPEFLTYFQNEAQLEKSRLLSDRFSAERPKGSFSTLEIQRTEQGDSAMYLCASSLGANQPQHFGDGTRLSIL.